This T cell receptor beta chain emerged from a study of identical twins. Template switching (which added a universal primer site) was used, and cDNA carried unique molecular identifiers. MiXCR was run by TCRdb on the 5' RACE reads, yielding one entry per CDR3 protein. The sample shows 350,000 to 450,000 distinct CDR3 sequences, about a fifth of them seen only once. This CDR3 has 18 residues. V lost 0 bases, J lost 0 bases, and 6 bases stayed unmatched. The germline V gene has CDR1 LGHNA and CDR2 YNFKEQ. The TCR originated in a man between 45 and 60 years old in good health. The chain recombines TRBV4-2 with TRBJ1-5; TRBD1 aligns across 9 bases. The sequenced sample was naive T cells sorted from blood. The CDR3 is CASSQEDRGPGSNQPQHF. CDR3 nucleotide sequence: TGTGCCAGCAGCCAAGAGGACAGGGGCCCTGGTAGCAATCAGCCCCAGCATTTT.